The clone carrying this T cell receptor beta chain was recorded a few times. Its antigen remains unknown. The assay was immunoSEQ multiplex PCR, and TCRdb's table has in-frame clones only and misses some. Of a few million clones listed, around 93% are singletons. This sample was taken from a study of shared clonotypes between healthy human individuals. Study at large: Each donor contributed plates that comprised three CD4 naive, three CD4 memory, two CD8 naive and one CD8 memory.

Findings and caveats of the study: Clonotype sharing across several donors was observed for 4% to 6.5% of naive CD4 clonotypes. In general, naive subsets displayed greater estimated richness than memory subsets did.

This sequence was found in a man aged 18 to 30 in good health. Some clones in this sample may be carry-over from other donors' samples. The sample taken for sequencing was naive CD4+ T cells from PBMCs. Described subset: CD45RA+ positively selected.

Written as DNA, the CDR3 is TGTGCCAGCAGTTACCGACAGGGCTTGAACACTGAAGCTTTCTTT. This encodes CASSYRQGLNTEAFF. The chain is built from TRBV28 and TRBJ1-1; 7 bases fit TRBD1. The germline CDR1 and CDR2 sequences are MDHEN and SYDVKM. The CDR3 sequence is 15 residues long. The V and J ends lost 4 bases and 0 bases, in that order; junction bases with no gene match: 5.